This paragraph covers one T cell receptor (beta chain) sequence. Its cognate antigen is unknown. V lost 2 bases and J lost 5, with 14 bases in between. The CDR3 is made up of 15 amino acids. In germline, CDR1 is SGHRS, CDR2 YFSETQ. This sample stems from a study of STAT3 mutations in large granular lymphocyte leukemia. Regarding the study as a whole: Every T-LGLL patient had at least one immunodominant TCRbeta clonotype.

TCRdb's table, derived via immunoSEQ multiplex PCR, lists solely in-frame clones and lacks some. This table holds 15,000 to 17,000 clones, around 90% found once. The sequence came from a woman in her 50s with T-cell large granular lymphocyte leukemia. Some clones in this sample may be carry-over from other donors' samples. The source material was peripheral blood mononuclear cells. The V call is TRBV5-1, the J call TRBJ2-4; no clear D gene. The CDR3 bases are TGCGCCAGCAGCTTAAAATCGGCCTCGGAAAACATTCAGTACTTC. Translating gives CASSLKSASENIQYF.